This T cell receptor (beta chain) was identified in a study of T cell responses to AZD1222 COVID-19 vaccine. Worth noting for this clone: Its antigen is unknown.

V lost 2 bases and J lost 4, with 6 bases in between. Germline lookup yields CDR1 MDHEN and CDR2 SYDVKM. The CDR3 has 12 residues. Whole-study findings and limits: Increased Spike-specific TCR breadth and depth were observed after two AZD1222 doses.

The protocol was immunoSEQ multiplex PCR, while the TCRdb copy is restricted to in-frame clones and leaves out a portion. The sample shows more than 140,000 clones, under 95% of them seen only once. This sequence joins TRBV28 and TRBJ2-7; D gene ambiguous. The TCR sequence derives from an adult in good health. Sample: peripheral blood, taken on day 0 of AZD1222 vaccination. CDR3 loop: CASSLHLYEQYF. CDR3 nucleotide sequence: TGTGCCAGCAGTTTACACCTATACGAGCAGTACTTC.